These 5 T cell receptor beta chains were sequenced from one sample in a study of regulatory T cells in long-lasting Graves disease. Stated time point: persistent/refractory GD, antithyroid drugs over 5 years with positive TRAb. Extracted RNA from PBMCs served as the source of the TCR library. CDR3 regions were amplified by Arm-PCR using iRepertoire HTBI primers to build TCR beta libraries. Using its own MiXCR run on the multiplex PCR reads, TCRdb lists one record per CDR3 protein. The sample yields about 660,000 distinct CDR3 sequences, about 32% seen once. The starting material was peripheral blood mononuclear cells (PBMCs), obtained when the disease was refractory, from a patient treated with antithyroid drugs. Receptors were obtained from a female donor with Graves disease.

This clonotype was recorded at least ten times. This sequence joins TRBV2 and TRBJ1-1; D ambiguous. This CDR3 comprises 12 residues. The germline V and J ends were trimmed by 4 bases and 5 bases, with 8 bases remaining between them. Germline lookup yields CDR1 SNHLY and CDR2 FYNNEI. CDR3 residues: CASSGYPTEAFF. CDR3 sequence (DNA): TGTGCCAGCAGTGGGTACCCGACTGAAGCTTTCTTT.

V gene TRBV5-1 combines with J gene TRBJ1-1; D perhaps matches TRBD1 (5 bases). CDR3 length: 13 residues. The germline gives CDR1 SGHRS, CDR2 YFSETQ. The V gene lost 4 bases and the J gene lost 5 bases, with 12 bases spanning the gap. The CDR3 reads CASSLQVRTEAFF. CDR3 nucleotides: TGCGCCAGCAGCCTACAGGTTAGGACTGAAGCTTTCTTT.

This clonotype has more than one count but fewer than ten. The chain is built from TRBV19 and TRBJ1-2; maybe TRBD1 (5 bases). The V gene lost 3 bases and the J gene lost 7 bases, with 21 bases spanning the gap. There are 16 residues in the CDR3. The germline CDR1 and CDR2 sequences are LNHDA and SQIVND (reference sequence). The CDR3 loop is CASSIGSSGTVGGYTF. The CDR3, as DNA: TGTGCCAGTAGTATCGGGTCATCCGGGACCGTCGGTGGCTACACCTTC.

The rearrangement links TRBV12-3 or TRBV12-4 to TRBJ1-2; D is perhaps TRBD1 (5 bases). V lost 7 bases, J lost 8 bases, and 20 bases lay in between. This CDR3 has 14 residues. The CDR3, as DNA: TGTGCCAGCACCCGGGGGGATCCCCGTGGGGGCTACACCTTC. This codes for CASTRGDPRGGYTF.

At least ten counts were recorded for this clonotype. This rearrangement joins TRBV14 to TRBJ1-2; tentatively, D is TRBD1 (6 bases). CDR1 is SGHDN, CDR2 FVKESK, per germline. The CDR3 is 17 amino acids. The V end lost 0 bases, the J end lost 7 bases, and 21 bases lay between the germline ends. The CDR3 DNA is TGTGCCAGCAGCCAAGATCGTAACATAGGCAGGGGAAGTGGCTACACCTTC. Amino acid sequence: CASSQDRNIGRGSGYTF. Combining the CDR3 with reference TRBV14 and TRBJ1-2 gives the whole variable domain EAGVTQFPSHSVIEKGQTVTLRCDPISGHDNLYWYRRVMGKEIKFLLHFVKESKQDESGMPNNRFLAERTGGTYSTLKVQPAELEDSGVYFCASSQDRNIGRGSGYTFGSGTRLTVV.